This entry concerns a single T cell receptor (beta chain). This clone was seen only once. The target of this receptor is not known. It has no much larger one-base neighbor in the sample; base qualities were not kept. This sample was taken from a study of cytomegalovirus exposure and HLA in healthy donors (dated by TCRdb to about 2017). Turning to the overall study: An earlier analysis of approximately 640 of the donors reported about 250 Gb of sequence data and roughly 110 million unique TCR beta sequences from some 180 million T cells. An early release that covered fewer than 750 HLA-typed donors contained 300 to 350 gigabases of sequencing data and about 93 million unique TCR sequences. Of the 300 to 400 genotyped donors, around 81% fell in the genetic ancestry cluster associated with self-reported Caucasian donors. The study aimed to test whether signatures of past pathogen exposure could be identified by cataloging public T cell receptors. The T cell repertoires of under 700 subjects were profiled by immunosequencing and related to cytomegalovirus serostatus. Besides the first cohort of hundreds of subjects, a separate validation cohort made up of around 120 different subjects was used. To predict cytomegalovirus infection status, the study brought together high-throughput TCR immunosequencing, statistical association of individual TCRs with disease status, and machine learning. A later analysis re-examined previously published TCR beta repertoires from 500 to 700 donors and added high-resolution HLA genotyping to investigate patterns of TCR occurrence. In the later analysis, no new phenotypic data were used to find candidate immune exposures; instead, reliance was placed on TCR beta sequences and their occurrence across donors. An earlier analysis of approximately 640 of the donors applied high-throughput TCR beta sequencing to assess whether each TCR beta V gene segment acted as functional or pseudogenic. Donor age, sex, ethnicity and CMV serostatus were collected together with the repertoire data. In a later genetic analysis, genome-wide SNP genotypes for about 55% of the 666 donors were used, and that subset was treated as a discovery cohort. All discovery cohort repertoires had been generated on a single sequencing platform. HLA typing included class I and class II loci at four-digit resolution. Typing coverage varied by locus: about 629-640 donors for A, B, C, DRB1 and DQB1; approximately 520 for DQA1; around 610 for DPA1; approximately 490 for DPB1. Roughly five DR-DQ haplotypes were handled as single units for association and clustering because linkage in the cohort was strong. Among about 390 genotyped donors of the cohort, an average of approximately 250,000 unique TCR beta nucleotide sequences were sequenced per donor, about a sixth of them non-productive.

Library preparation employed the immunoSEQ multiplex PCR assay. The multiplex PCR relied on a mix of 60 forward primers for TCR Vbeta segments and 13 reverse primers for TCR Jbeta segments. Amplification of the CDR3 region of rearranged TCR beta genes was performed with a multiplex PCR assay on genomic DNA. Amplified TCR beta libraries were sequenced as 87-base-pair reads on the Illumina HiSeq System. Under the source paper's analysis protocol: A later analysis counted approximately 74 million unique TCR beta chains across the 666 repertoires, and 9.5 million to 11 million of these chains were shared by at least two donors. Raw reads were error-corrected and collapsed into unique sequences by a nearest-neighbor algorithm in which closely related sequences were merged to remove PCR and sequencing errors. CDR3 sequences were aligned to IMGT reference sequences to assign V, D and J gene segments. For a sequence to be retained, at least a six-nucleotide match to both a V gene segment and a J gene segment was required. A rearrangement was called productive if the CDR3 had no stop codons and remained in frame with V and J, and every other rearrangement was called non-productive. CDR3 was defined by IMGT convention, running from the second conserved V-encoded cysteine to the conserved J-encoded phenylalanine. In an earlier analysis of just under 600 of the donors, sequences lacking an unambiguous match to a single V gene segment were excluded. In an earlier analysis of roughly 600 of the donors, a V segment was called functional when productive rearrangements were above 56.7%, and segregating when the standard deviation between donors exceeded 5%. A statistical classification framework was developed to diagnose cytomegalovirus status using the catalog of TCR beta chain sequences. In a later analysis, TCR nucleotide sequences were compared against IMGT/GENE-DB human TR gene sequences so that V and J genes could be assigned. In a later analysis, CDR3 sequences and most-parsimonious VDJ recombination scenarios were assigned using the TCRdist pipeline. In a later analysis, every TCR beta chain was defined by the combination of its CDR3 amino acid sequence and its V-gene family, and reads without a unique V-gene family were dropped. As a way to deal with suspected cross-contamination and a sequencing artifact, a later analysis dropped more than 500 nucleotide sequences that were highly shared and had low generation probability. In a later analysis, a clonal expansion index was calculated for each public chain from normalized within-repertoire ranks of inferred template counts. A later analysis computed generation probabilities with a VDJ recombination model fitted to out-of-frame rearrangements, and checked the results against IGoR. Hypergeometric tests were used in a later analysis to score TCR-TCR, TCR-HLA and TCR-CMV co-occurrence, with a repertoire-size bias correction applied to the TCR pairs. False discovery rates were estimated in a later analysis by permuting HLA or CMV assignments 20 times. In a later analysis, co-occurring TCRs were grouped with DBSCAN, and TCRdist sequence similarity was added when clustering was performed within HLA-allele-positive subsets. Repertoires with fewer than 30,000 or more than 120,000 public chains, plus five repertoires with anomalous nucleotide sharing, were excluded from co-occurrence clustering. The immuneACCESS repertoire file appears here via TCRdb, limited to in-frame rearrangements. These files lack a portion of the clones; in checked studies, under half of the deficit traces to unresolved V genes, and the cause of the others is not known. Clone size and V and J calls were adopted from that table, with D and trimming inferred from the DNA. For this sample the table gives 130,000 or so clones, of which about 75% were detected only once. The ten largest account for 3% to 3.5% of the sample.

What the work shows at the level of the full study, not this receptor alone: Linkage disequilibrium might explain the correlated functional status among segregating V segments, but an unknown experimental factor could not be excluded. According to a later analysis, most CMV-associated TCR beta chains appeared to be HLA-restricted, and the HLA associations seemed to be driven largely by CMV exposure. Assigning TCR associations to individual alleles was difficult when HLA alleles, especially DR and DQ, strongly co-occurred. The authors suggested that the approach could potentially be generalized to other disease states and immunological phenotypes. The earlier analysis of almost 600 of the donors excluded roughly 17 rarely observed V segments, including chromosome 9 orphons, because counts were too low. Sequencing depth was assumed to be roughly uniform across donors in the presence/absence analyses, though that assumption may not hold. A later analysis found that TCR association rates varied across HLA loci, with DRB1 alleles showing the most associated TCRs and HLA-C alleles the fewest. A further reported finding was that TCR beta sequences accurately predicted the HLA-A and HLA-B alleles for most subjects in the first cohort. A later analysis reported that several top co-occurrence clusters appeared linked to parvovirus B19, influenza, CMV and Epstein-Barr virus. Some IMGT-functional V segments, including TRBV6-2 and TRBV6-3, could not be told apart with the 87-base-pair reads, so those segments were excluded. At a false discovery rate of 0.05, a later analysis linked some 18,000 TCR beta sequences to specific HLA alleles. In an earlier analysis of approximately 590 of the donors, most TCR beta V segments appeared in productive rearrangements about 87% or about 30% of the time, broadly matching IMGT annotations. A later genetic analysis associated a missense DCLRE1C variant with V-gene and J-gene trimming of TCR beta chains, and an independent cohort replicated the association. A later genetic analysis reported fewer N-insertions in productive TCRs among donors in an Asian-associated ancestry cluster than the roughly 690-donor mean. Across donors, most TCR sequences were observed very rarely, whereas some public TCRs were present in many individuals. The classifier was reported to diagnose cytomegalovirus status with high specificity and sensitivity in both the original cohort and the validation cohort. This cohort had only TCR beta chains sequenced, and the lack of alpha or paired-chain data limited which features could be detected. The sequencing pipeline was judged likely to have produced a cluster of highly shared sequence variants as a technical artifact. Immune exposure information for the cohort was limited to CMV serostatus. In a later analysis, HLA-associated TCR beta chains were found to be more clonally expanded and to have lower generation probabilities than equally common non-associated chains. HLA typing was unavailable for some donors at each locus, so association tests used only the typed subset. In the study, about 150 TCR beta chains were listed as associated with cytomegalovirus. A few of the identified cytomegalovirus-associated TCR beta chains were confirmed in vitro to be specific for cytomegalovirus antigens.

Taken from the germline V gene (reference sequence), the CDR1 and CDR2 loops are LNHNV and YYDKDF. Spanning cysteine to phenylalanine, the CDR3 consists of 17 amino acids. Of all the DNA, just the CDR3 is kept, 51 bases in frame from base 1. Cut back by 4 bases and 2 bases, the V and J ends lie 20 bases apart. In total, roughly 670 healthy bone marrow donors made up the cohort. At the time of sampling, every cohort member was nominally healthy, though immune exposures that went unrecorded were likely present. The donor tested CMV seronegative, placing the donor among the 350 or so seronegative members of the cohort. A peripheral blood sample was provided by each donor, and peripheral blood mononuclear cells were used for TCR beta sequencing. Genomic DNA extraction from the blood cell samples was performed with the Qiagen DNeasy Blood Extraction Kit.

The V and J genes are TRBV15 and TRBJ1-1; the D segment could be TRBD1, given 6 matching bases. The sequenced sample was PBMCs. This TCR was sampled from a man in his forties in good health and CMV-seronegative. In nucleotide form, the sequence is TGTGCCACCAGCAAGCGACCCGTGTGGGACATAAACACTGAAGCTTTCTTT. Its translation is CATSKRPVWDINTEAFF.